The source of this T cell receptor (beta chain) is a study of Graves' ophthalmopathy and Graves' hyperthyroidism. Study-wide results and caveats: Sensitivity of about 90% and specificity of approximately 81% were achieved when a 13-signature model separated ophthalmopathy from stable hyperthyroidism. Detection in blood was also observed for most expanded thyroid clonotypes above 0.001 frequency.

This clonotype occurred many times. Its antigen is currently unknown. For repertoire sequencing, the TCR beta CDR3 regions were amplified from RNA transcripts. Second-round multiplex PCR came after first-round RT-PCR with HTBI primers. TCRdb re-called the multiplex PCR reads with MiXCR, one entry per CDR3 protein. The table has hundreds of thousands of distinct CDR3 sequences, about 20% seen once. From germline, CDR1 is MDHEN and CDR2 SYDVKM. This CDR3 is built from 14 residues. V dropped 1 base and J dropped 3; count of bases not matched to a gene: 1. V is TRBV28 and J is TRBJ1-2, with 8 bases matching TRBD1. The TCR originated in a woman between 18 and 30 years old with stable Graves' hyperthyroidism. Some clones in this sample may be carry-over from other donors' samples. Sequenced material: peripheral blood. The DNA for the CDR3 is TGTGCCAGCAGTTTATACAGGGGGGACTATGGCTACACCTTC. Its protein product is CASSLYRGDYGYTF.